One sample yielded the 3 T cell receptor beta chains listed below, sequenced in a study of blood T cell repertoires in COVID-19. Clones were read by immunoSEQ multiplex PCR, and TCRdb kept only the in-frame ones, dropping some. There are about 99,000 clones in the sample; approximately 90% occur only once, and 15% to 20% lies in the top ten. Sequencing was done on a sample of peripheral blood. These receptor sequences come from a woman at least 80 years old in a cohort sampled during active COVID-19.

The CDR3, as DNA: TGTGCCAGCAGCTTTAGCCCTACAGGGAAGGAGACCCAGTACTTC. Translated, it gives CASSFSPTGKETQYF. The chain links TRBV11-3 to TRBJ2-5; tentatively, D is TRBD1 (6 bases). This CDR3 has 15 amino acids. The V end lost 3 bases, the J end lost 5 bases, and 16 bases lay between the germline ends. From germline, CDR1 is SGHNT and CDR2 YENEEA.

The chain carries TRBV11-2 and TRBJ2-7; no firm D call. This CDR3 comprises 13 residues. Germline V lookup: CDR1 SGHAT, CDR2 FQNNGV. V shed 1 base and J shed 0 bases, with 4 bases lying between them. CDR3 loop: CASSLVSSYEQYF. CDR3 DNA: TGTGCCAGCAGCTTAGTTAGCTCCTACGAGCAGTACTTC.

The rearrangement links TRBV7-9 to TRBJ2-1, with D perhaps matching TRBD2 (6 bases). V was trimmed by 5 bases and J by 8 bases, leaving 22 bases between them. The CDR3 totals 16 residues. The germline V gene encodes CDR1 SEHNR and CDR2 FQNEAQ (reference sequence). CDR3 region: CASSQAGPRIGDEQFF. CDR3 DNA: TGTGCCAGCAGCCAGGCGGGGCCTAGGATTGGGGATGAGCAGTTCTTC.